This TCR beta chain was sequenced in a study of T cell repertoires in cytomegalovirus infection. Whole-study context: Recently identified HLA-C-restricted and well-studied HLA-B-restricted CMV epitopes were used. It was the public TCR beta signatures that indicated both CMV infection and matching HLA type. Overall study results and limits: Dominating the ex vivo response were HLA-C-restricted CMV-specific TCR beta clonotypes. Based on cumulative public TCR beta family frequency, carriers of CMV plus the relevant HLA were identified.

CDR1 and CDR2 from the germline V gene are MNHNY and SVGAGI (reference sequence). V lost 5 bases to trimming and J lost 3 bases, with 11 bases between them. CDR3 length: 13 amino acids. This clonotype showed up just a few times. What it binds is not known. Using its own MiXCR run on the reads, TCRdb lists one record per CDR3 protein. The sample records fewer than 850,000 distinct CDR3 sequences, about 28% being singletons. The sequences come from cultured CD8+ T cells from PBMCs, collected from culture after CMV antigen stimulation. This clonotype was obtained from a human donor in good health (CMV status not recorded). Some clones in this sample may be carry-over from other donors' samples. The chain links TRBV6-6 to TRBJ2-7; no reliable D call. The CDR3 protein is CASSLRAIYEQYF. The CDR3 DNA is TGTGCCAGCAGTCTAAGGGCTATCTACGAGCAGTACTTC.